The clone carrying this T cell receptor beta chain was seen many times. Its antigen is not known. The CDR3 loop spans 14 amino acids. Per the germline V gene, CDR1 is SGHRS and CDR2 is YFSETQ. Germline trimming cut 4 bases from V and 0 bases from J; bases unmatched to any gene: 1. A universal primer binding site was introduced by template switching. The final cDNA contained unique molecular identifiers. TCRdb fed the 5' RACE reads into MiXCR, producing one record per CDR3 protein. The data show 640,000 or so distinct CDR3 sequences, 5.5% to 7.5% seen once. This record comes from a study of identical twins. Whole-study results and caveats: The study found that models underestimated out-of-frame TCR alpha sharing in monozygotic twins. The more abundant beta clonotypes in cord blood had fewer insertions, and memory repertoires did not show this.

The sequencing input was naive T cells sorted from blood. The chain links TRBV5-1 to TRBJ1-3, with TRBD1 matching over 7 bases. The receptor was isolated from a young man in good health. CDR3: CASSAGGSGNTIYF. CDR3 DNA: TGCGCCAGCAGCGCAGGGGGCTCTGGAAACACCATATATTTT.